The 21 T cell receptor beta chains in this list originate from one sample, sequenced in a study of human T cells and chemical hapten exposure. One entry per CDR3 protein, called by TCRdb with MiXCR from the RACE reads. The table includes more than 250,000 distinct CDR3 sequences, around 9.3% detected once. The time point denotes: pre-sensitization, week 0. The sample's treatment: therapeutic diphenylcyclopropenone sensitization with weekly scalp DPC. The specimen was whole blood, collected in connection with sensitization to the hapten diphenylcyclopropenone (DPC). The source is a woman in her thirties or forties with alopecia areata. Some clones in this sample may be carry-over from other donors' samples.

The chain uses TRBV12-3 or TRBV12-4 and TRBJ2-3; 8 nucleotides align to TRBD2. This CDR3 spans 12 amino acids. Trimming cost V 7 bases and J 7 bases; bases outside gene matches: 4. In DNA form, the CDR3 reads TGTGCCAGCACGGGAGGGGGAAATACGCAGTATTTT. Translation gives CASTGGGNTQYF.

This clonotype was seen at least ten times. The rearrangement uses TRBV11-2 and TRBJ2-7; 8 positions agree with TRBD1. J was trimmed by 9 bases and V by 5 bases; bases with no gene match: 15. The CDR3 spans 15 residues. Germline V CDR1 and CDR2: SGHAT, FQNNGV. CDR3: CASSTRTGPNFGQYF. The CDR3 bases are TGTGCCAGCAGCACCCGGACAGGGCCCAATTTCGGGCAGTACTTC.

The chain employs TRBV3-1 and TRBJ1-1; TRBD1 matches 7 bases. This CDR3 is built from 16 residues. Per germline, CDR1 LGHDT and CDR2 YNNKEL (reference sequence). Trimming removed 0 bases from V and 3 bases from J; junction bases left unmatched: 7. CDR3 protein: CASSQEFGGQDTEAFF. The CDR3 bases are TGTGCCAGCAGCCAAGAATTTGGTGGACAGGACACTGAAGCTTTCTTT. Full variable domain (remainder filled in from reference TRBV3-1 and TRBJ1-1): DTAVSQTPKYLVTQMGNDKSIKCEQNLGHDTMYWYKQDSKKFLKIMFSYNNKELIINETVPNRFSPKSPDKAHLNLHINSLELGDSAVYFCASSQEFGGQDTEAFFGQGTRLTVV.

This clonotype turned up a few times. The chain combines TRBV12-3 or TRBV12-4 with TRBJ2-3; 9 nucleotides align to TRBD2. CDR3 length: 16 residues. Trimming cost V 6 bases and J 0 bases; bases outside gene matches: 7. The CDR3 here is CASSHRLAVSTDTQYF. In nucleotides, the CDR3 is TGTGCCAGCAGCCACCGACTAGCGGTTAGCACAGATACGCAGTATTTT.

V gene TRBV4-3 combines with J gene TRBJ1-2; 10 nucleotides line up with TRBD1. This CDR3 spans 16 amino acids. The germline CDR1 and CDR2 sequences are LGHNA and YSLEER. V dropped 3 bases and J dropped 4; count of bases not matched to a gene: 8. This CDR3 is CASSHGPGQGTYGYTF. CDR3 nucleotides: TGCGCCAGCAGCCACGGACCGGGACAGGGGACCTATGGCTACACCTTC.

As regards this clonotype: A much larger clonotype is one base distant, so this may be a read error. CDR3 region: CASSLDTNEQFF. The CDR3 bases are TGTGCCAGCAGCTTAGATACCAATGAGCAGTTCTTC. The chain recombines TRBV7-9 with TRBJ2-1; D not certain. The ends were cut back, 1 base at V and 6 bases at J, with 4 bases in the middle. Germline-derived CDR1 and CDR2 are SEHNR and FQNEAQ (reference sequence). This CDR3 is 12 amino acids long.

The chain combines TRBV19 with TRBJ2-2; D might be TRBD1 (6 bases). V was pared by 8 bases and J by 1 base, with 11 bases between. CDR3 length: 14 residues. Per the germline V gene, CDR1 is LNHDA and CDR2 is SQIVND (reference sequence). The DNA for the CDR3 is TGTGCCAGTTGGACAGATCAGAACACCGGGGAGCTGTTTTTT. Residues: CASWTDQNTGELFF.

This CDR3 reads CASSQGRLARYTEAFF. CDR3 nucleotides: TGCGCCAGCAGCCAAGGCCGCCTGGCACGGTACACTGAAGCTTTCTTT. This chain joins TRBV4-3 and TRBJ1-1, with unresolved D. This CDR3 has 16 amino acids. Germline V CDR1 and CDR2: LGHNA, YSLEER. V lost 1 base and J 3 bases, leaving 15 bases between the germline ends.

This clonotype has at least ten counts. The chain employs TRBV20-1 and TRBJ2-7; D gene uncertain. The CDR3 has 13 residues. The germline V and J ends were trimmed by 1 base and 1 base, with 8 bases remaining between them. Per the germline V gene, CDR1 is DFQATT and CDR2 is SNEGSKA (reference sequence). This chain's CDR3 is CSARGLRSYEQYF. CDR3 coding DNA: TGCAGTGCTAGAGGCTTGCGATCCTACGAGCAGTACTTC.

This clonotype was seen more than once but under ten times. The chain uses TRBV7-8 and TRBJ2-3; the D gene is possibly TRBD1 (5 bases). Between the trimmed V and J ends, which lost 1 base and 2 bases, there was a span of 16 bases. This CDR3 contains 17 residues. Germline-derived CDR1 and CDR2 are SGHVS and FQNEAQ. The CDR3 coding sequence is TGTGCCAGCAGCTTAGGGTGGGGCGGATCGATCACAGATACGCAGTATTTT. It translates to CASSLGWGGSITDTQYF. Full variable domain (outside the CDR3, taken from reference TRBV7-8 and TRBJ2-3): GAGVSQSPRYKVAKRGQDVALRCDPISGHVSLFWYQQALGQGPEFLTYFQNEAQLDKSGLPSDRFFAERPEGSVSTLKIQRTQQEDSAVYLCASSLGWGGSITDTQYFGPGTRLTVL.

The DNA of the CDR3 is TGTGCCAGCAGTTTATCGTGGGGGGGCGAGCAGTACTTC. Translating it yields CASSLSWGGEQYF. The chain couples TRBV28 to TRBJ2-7; 7 bases line up with TRBD2. The J segment lost 6 bases and the V segment lost 1 base, leaving 3 bases of the junction unmatched. CDR3 length equals 13 residues. The germline V gene has CDR1 MDHEN and CDR2 SYDVKM.

V usage is TRBV4-1 and J usage is TRBJ1-1; no clear D gene. The CDR3 spans 15 residues. Germline CDR1 reads MGHRA; CDR2 reads YSYEKL. V was pared by 1 base and J by 5 bases, with 14 bases between. CDR3 loop: CASSQVIGLGTEAFF. The CDR3 DNA reads as TGCGCCAGCAGCCAAGTAATAGGGTTGGGAACTGAAGCTTTCTTT.

The sample holds a few counts of this clonotype. The chain's CDR3 is CASSQGQTSGRDNEQFF. CDR3 nucleotides: TGTGCCAGCAGCCAAGGGCAGACTAGCGGGAGAGACAATGAGCAGTTCTTC. The chain couples TRBV3-1 to TRBJ2-1; TRBD2 aligns across 12 bases. Germline V gene sequence: CDR1 LGHDT, CDR2 YNNKEL (reference sequence). Trimming cost V 1 base and J 5 bases; bases outside gene matches: 6. The CDR3 totals 17 residues.

V and J are TRBV5-1 and TRBJ2-3, with D perhaps matching TRBD1 (6 bases). The CDR3 length is 17 residues. The V end lost 1 base, the J end lost 2 bases, and 17 bases lay between the germline ends. Germline CDR1 and CDR2: SGHRS and YFSETQ. CDR3 bases: TGCGCCAGCAGCTTGATTGGGATGAGGGGGACCACAGATACGCAGTATTTT. This codes for CASSLIGMRGTTDTQYF.

This clonotype appeared many times. The chain has TRBV18 and TRBJ2-3, with D uncertain. From germline, CDR1 is KGHSH and CDR2 LQKENI. Trimming took 4 bases from V and 6 from J, leaving 11 bases between them. This CDR3 is 13 amino acids long. The CDR3 sequence is CASSLQEADTQYF. In nucleotides, the CDR3 is TGTGCCAGCTCACTTCAAGAAGCTGATACGCAGTATTTT.

Many counts were recorded for this clonotype. The CDR3 reads CASSLLTLAGGSSYNEQFF. CDR3 DNA: TGTGCCAGCAGTTTACTGACTTTAGCGGGAGGGAGCTCCTACAATGAGCAGTTCTTC. The gene calls are TRBV28 and TRBJ2-1; 11 bases match TRBD2. Trimming at V came to 2 bases and at J to 0 bases, leaving 9 bases not matched to a gene. Germline assignment: CDR1 MDHEN and CDR2 SYDVKM. This CDR3 contains 19 residues.

The V gene is TRBV7-2, the J gene TRBJ2-3; D unclear. Germline CDR1 and CDR2: SGHTA and FQGNSA. V gave up 5 bases and J gave up 4 bases, with 10 bases separating them. This CDR3 contains 13 residues. The CDR3, as DNA: TGTGCCAGCAGCCACGACGGATCAGATACGCAGTATTTT. It is translated as CASSHDGSDTQYF.

This clonotype was seen only a few times. The CDR3 bases are TGTGCCAGCAGTTTTCAGGGAGATCAGCCCCAGCATTTT. Residues: CASSFQGDQPQHF. J is TRBJ1-5 and V is TRBV27; D might be TRBD1 (5 bases). The V end lost 3 bases, the J end lost 5 bases, and 8 bases lay between the germline ends. Per germline, CDR1 MNHEY and CDR2 SMNVEV (reference sequence). This CDR3 is 13 amino acids long.

This rearrangement joins TRBV11-1 to TRBJ2-1, with 9 bases that match TRBD1. V shed 5 bases and J 9 bases; nucleotides not matched to a gene: 8. The germline gives CDR1 SGHAT, CDR2 FQDESV (reference sequence). The CDR3 loop spans 14 amino acids. CDR3 sequence reads: CASSRDRAQGEQFF. The DNA of the CDR3 is TGTGCCAGCAGCAGGGACAGGGCCCAGGGTGAGCAGTTCTTC.

This clonotype appeared a few times. The chain employs TRBV7-2 and TRBJ2-1; no reliable D call. With 5 bases removed from V and 9 bases from J, the gap between germline ends came to 8 bases. CDR3 length equals 11 residues. Per the germline V gene, CDR1 is SGHTA and CDR2 is FQGNSA. DNA for the CDR3: TGTGCCAGCAGCGTCGGAGTTGAGCAGTTCTTC. Translating gives CASSVGVEQFF.

The table lists this clonotype with many counts. This chain joins TRBV10-3 and TRBJ1-4, with D unresolved. The CDR3 totals 15 residues. Trimming left V 3 bases short and J 5 bases short, with 13 bases between. Germline CDR1 reads ENHRY; CDR2 reads SYGVKD. CDR3: CAISDALRANEKLFF. CDR3 sequence (DNA): TGTGCCATCAGTGATGCGTTGAGGGCGAATGAAAAACTGTTTTTT.